Ten or more counts support the clone carrying this T cell receptor (beta chain). The antigen remains unidentified. This entry is derived from a study of T cells in Graves' hyperthyroidism and ophthalmopathy. Study overall: Blood was drawn when the patient was first diagnosed and still untreated.

Clinical symptoms, serum thyroxine and TRAb, thyroid ultrasound and orbital computed tomography were used for the diagnoses. Overall study results and limits: Blood also carried most thyroid clonotypes expanded above 0.001.

What was amplified from RNA transcripts were TCR beta CDR3 regions. Initially, a first-round RT-PCR of the TCR CDR3 employed the HTBI primer set. TCRdb itself ran the multiplex PCR reads through MiXCR, one entry per CDR3 protein. The sample includes hundreds of thousands of distinct CDR3 sequences, approximately 40% of them seen just once. J gave up 5 bases and V 8 bases, and 8 bases lay outside the gene matches. Germline V lookup: CDR1 SQVTM, CDR2 ANQGSEA. This CDR3 spans 13 amino acids. Sequenced material: blood. J is TRBJ1-4 and V is TRBV29-1; 7 bases align to TRBD1. This TCR was sampled from a man aged 18-30 years with Graves' hyperthyroidism. In DNA, the CDR3 is TGCAGCATTAAACAGGGGTCAAATGAAAAACTGTTTTTT. This translates into CSIKQGSNEKLFF.